This passage covers 17 T cell receptor beta chains from one sample sequenced in a study of T cells expressing NK-cell markers. TCRdb reprocessed the 5' RACE reads; each CDR3 protein has one entry and no DNA is given. The clone table shows 400,000 to 500,000 distinct CDR3 sequences, with the ten largest holding approximately 7%. Sequencing input: blood T cells: a sorted CD56 or NKG2C T cell subset, CD4+ or CD8+ T cells, or bulk PBMC T cells (not recorded which). The origin of the receptors is a woman aged 18 to 75 in good health.

This chain uses TRBV7-2 with TRBJ2-2; TCRdb lists TRBD2, though no DNA is available to test this call. This CDR3 has 17 amino acids. The V gene's germline CDR1 is SGHTA and CDR2 FQGNSA. CDR3 protein: CASSRGRELPNTGELFF.

The gene calls are TRBV5-1 and TRBJ2-1; TCRdb's D gene call, TRBD1, goes unchecked for lack of DNA. CDR1 and CDR2 from the germline V gene are SGHRS and YFSETQ. This CDR3 is 17 amino acids long. This CDR3 reads CASSPSPSGLSYNEQFF.

The rearrangement links TRBV27 to TRBJ2-1; TCRdb's assignment of TRBD2 cannot be checked, as there is no DNA. The CDR3 is 16 amino acids. The germline CDR1 and CDR2 sequences are MNHEY and SMNVEV (reference sequence). The CDR3 reads CASSIPGTSWYNEQFF.

The V call is TRBV7-6, the J call TRBJ1-1. The CDR3 loop spans 14 amino acids. From germline, CDR1 is SGHVS and CDR2 FNYEAQ. CDR3 sequence: CASSASTLNTEAFF.

The chain links TRBV13 to TRBJ1-5. CDR3 length: 15 residues. The germline gives CDR1 PRHDT, CDR2 FYEKMQ (reference sequence). The CDR3 spells CASSLAGSANQPQHF.

The CDR3 protein is CATSAKPQGAIYGYTF. The J gene is TRBJ1-2, the V gene TRBV15; TCRdb's D call of TRBD1 is untestable without DNA. Germline lookup yields CDR1 LNHNV and CDR2 YYDKDF (reference sequence). The CDR3 covers 16 residues.

The V call is TRBV20-1, the J call TRBJ2-3; the TRBD1 assignment by TCRdb is unverifiable without DNA. This CDR3 spans 12 amino acids. Germline values: CDR1 DFQATT, CDR2 SNEGSKA (reference sequence). CDR3 sequence reads: CSAPGVADTQYF.

The V and J genes are TRBV5-5 and TRBJ1-3; the D gene TCRdb calls, TRBD1, cannot be checked with no DNA. CDR3 length equals 15 residues. Looked up from germline, CDR1 is SGHKS and CDR2 is YYEKEE (reference sequence). CDR3 loop: CASSFRRDSGNTIYF.

This rearrangement joins TRBV5-6 to TRBJ2-1; TCRdb's D gene call, TRBD1, goes unchecked for lack of DNA. Germline CDR1 SGHDT, CDR2 YYEEEE. The CDR3 length is 16 residues. Here the CDR3 reads CASSPRGALSYNEQFF.

The V gene is TRBV29-1, the J gene TRBJ1-1. CDR1 is SQVTM, CDR2 ANQGSEA, per germline. The CDR3 is 12 amino acids. The CDR3 reads CSVEGFVGEAFF.

The CDR3 sequence: CASSLVLWRDPNEQFF. The chain carries TRBV11-2 and TRBJ2-1; TCRdb outputs TRBD1, but without DNA this stays unchecked. CDR3 length: 16 residues. Germline CDR1 reads SGHAT; CDR2 reads FQNNGV. The full variable domain, its missing parts supplied by reference TRBV11-2 and TRBJ2-1, is EAGVAQSPRYKIIEKRQSVAFWCNPISGHATLYWYQQILGQGPKLLIQFQNNGVVDDSQLPKDRFSAERLKGVDSTLKIQPAKLEDSAVYLCASSLVLWRDPNEQFFGPGTRLTVL.

The rearrangement uses TRBV28 and TRBJ1-5; TCRdb's assignment of TRBD1 cannot be checked, as there is no DNA. Germline V gene lookup returns CDR1 MDHEN and CDR2 SYDVKM. The CDR3 covers 15 residues. CDR3 loop: CASASGGYSNQPQHF.

The chain carries TRBV20-1 and TRBJ1-1. The CDR3 is 12 amino acids. Looked up from germline, CDR1 is DFQATT and CDR2 is SNEGSKA (reference sequence). CDR3 region: CSARPRNTEAFF.

This sequence joins TRBV20-1 and TRBJ2-3; the TRBD2 assignment by TCRdb is unverifiable without DNA. This CDR3 contains 17 residues. Germline V CDR1 and CDR2: DFQATT, SNEGSKA (reference sequence). CDR3 amino acids: CSAPEAGGGTSTDTQYF.

The chain has TRBV5-1 and TRBJ1-1; the TRBD1 assignment by TCRdb is unverifiable without DNA. The CDR3 has 17 amino acids. CDR1 is SGHRS and CDR2 is YFSETQ in the germline V gene. CDR3 amino acids: CASSWGGGAQGDTEAFF.

This CDR3 reads CASGTSGPSYEQYF. The V and J genes are TRBV5-1 and TRBJ2-7; TCRdb's assignment of TRBD2 cannot be checked, as there is no DNA. Germline CDR1 is SGHRS and CDR2 is YFSETQ. The CDR3 covers 14 residues. The full variable domain, with the rest looked up from reference TRBV5-1 and TRBJ2-7, is KAGVTQTPRYLIKTRGQQVTLSCSPISGHRSVSWYQQTPGQGLQFLFEYFSETQRNKGNFPGRFSGRQFSNSRSEMNVSTLELGDSALYLCASGTSGPSYEQYFGPGTRLTVT.

The rearrangement links TRBV7-8 to TRBJ2-5; the D call of TRBD2 rests on TCRdb alone, since no DNA is present to check it. CDR3 size: 13 residues. The germline CDR1 and CDR2 sequences are SGHVS and FQNEAQ. The chain's CDR3 is CAILAGAYETQYF.